This T cell receptor beta chain originates from a study of regulatory T cells in long-lasting Graves disease (dated by TCRdb to about 2021). With regard to the full study: Antithyroid drugs had been taken for less than 3 months by newly diagnosed Graves' disease patients. A total of about 35 samples underwent TCR sequencing, from around 13 patients with persistent Graves' disease and about 20 patients with newly diagnosed Graves' disease. The study was registered as a clinical trial and conducted in China. Persistent Graves' disease patients were compared with newly diagnosed Graves' disease patients by peripheral blood TCR sequencing and RNA sequencing. Results and caveats for the whole study, not just this receptor: Peripheral blood alone was examined, since thyroid tissue, which constituted the primary lesion, could not be accessed. As a limitation, the authors acknowledged that the small sample size may reduce accuracy. Only the TCR beta chain was sequenced and analyzed. Compared with newly diagnosed patients, patients with persistent Graves' disease had lower TCR Shannon entropy and fewer highly expanded clones, which suggests clonal expansion. Patients with persistent disease shared more public clonotypes (approximately 2,500) than newly diagnosed patients did (approximately 970). Persistent disease showed preferential use of TRBV28, TRBJ1-2 and TRBJ2-5, whereas newly diagnosed disease favored TRBV20-1 and TRBJ2-1.

Library preparation employed multiplex PCR. TCRdb names Illumina HiSeq 4000 as the instrument used. CDR3 regions were amplified by Arm-PCR with iRepertoire HTBI primers to construct TCR beta libraries. Before sequencing, the PCR products underwent gel purification. In the paper's pipeline: A total of some 65 TRBV and under 15 TRBJ segments were identified across samples and were used for gene usage analysis of CDR3 amino acid clonotypes. Filtered high-quality paired reads were merged into contigs using COPE and FqMerger. BLAST was used to align contigs to IMGT TRBV, TRBD and TRBJ reference genes, and CDR3 was defined according to IMGT. Any clonotype with a frequency above 0.1% was classified as a highly expanded clone. Shannon entropy was used to measure repertoire diversity, and the Gini coefficient was used to measure V-J evenness. A clonotype was considered public if more than one individual shared it. TCRdb reworked the public reads: Q25 trimming with fastp, MiXCR clone assembly, productive beta chains retained. A single entry per CDR3 protein holds the most common genes and DNA from its merged rows. The V and J calls reflect TCRdb's pipeline rather than the authors' work. Recorded for this sample are around 480,000 distinct CDR3 sequences; about 16% of them occurred a single time. Of the sample, 20% to 25% is held by the ten largest clones.

In regard to this clonotype: No cognate antigen has been identified for it. The input lacks base qualities; no much larger clone sits a single base away.

Per the germline V gene, SGHAT is the CDR1 and FQNNGV is the CDR2. The CDR3 sequence holds 13 residues, the cysteine and phenylalanine included. Just CDR3 DNA is preserved here, 39 bases in frame from base 1. A distance of 12 bases separates the germline ends of V and J, which lose 5 bases and 7 bases respectively. In light of the paper, this sample's time point label describes: newly diagnosed GD, antithyroid drugs for less than 3 months. For both TCR sequencing and RNA sequencing, RNA was extracted from PBMCs in TRIzol. Graves' disease was diagnosed according to American Thyroid Association guidelines. Recruitment of patients was carried out at an endocrinology department in Xi'an, China. From each patient, approximately 9 milliliters of peripheral blood was collected into an EDTA anticoagulant tube. PBMCs were isolated by Ficoll Paque Plus density gradient separation without further T cell sorting. An Agilent 2100 Bioanalyzer and agarose gel were used to assess RNA quality, and a NanoDrop 2000 was used to measure RNA concentration.

The same data also went into a second study, on T cells in Graves' hyperthyroidism and ophthalmopathy. Per the second study: A patient counted as having stable Graves' hyperthyroidism if no progression to ophthalmopathy occurred over 18 months of follow-up. Hyperthyroidism patients were newly diagnosed, with disease duration under 2 months, and aged 18 to 65 years. Exclusion was applied to patients with uncontrolled infections, other autoimmune diseases, pregnancy or lactation. Diagnoses were based on clinical symptoms, serum thyroxine and TRAb, thyroid ultrasound and orbital computed tomography. The first round of RT-PCR for the TCR CDR3 was performed with the HTBI primer set and the Qiagen OneStep RT-PCR kit. Most expanded thyroid clonotypes (frequency above 0.001) were also detected in blood, suggesting blood repertoires may reflect thyroid immune responses. In cross-validation, a model built on a 13 V-J signature told ophthalmopathy apart from stable hyperthyroidism with approximately 90% sensitivity and around 83% specificity, and in testing the same model reached 80%/75%. In validation, progression to ophthalmopathy was predicted by the model with approximately 67% sensitivity and around 75% specificity, a median of 6.5 months before onset. To identify TCR V-J signatures that set the groups apart, the researchers used a discovery cohort of about a hundred patients, made up of fewer than 50 with Graves' ophthalmopathy and about 59 with stable Graves' hyperthyroidism. An independent validation cohort of fewer than 20 hyperthyroidism patients and over 15 patients who later progressed to ophthalmopathy tested prospective prediction of ophthalmopathy. For training and testing, the 110 or so patients in the discovery cohort were randomly divided in a 7:3 ratio. The study also compared thyroid tissue and blood T-cell repertoires from roughly 6 Graves' hyperthyroidism patients. Once sampling was done, hyperthyroidism patients were given methimazole at a starting dose of 30 mg daily, whereas ophthalmopathy patients were given high-dose intravenous methylprednisolone. A second multiplex PCR round built the libraries, followed by size selection and purification. Paired-end sequencing of the libraries was performed with 100 bp reads on an Illumina HiSeq2000. SOAPnuke was used to process the raw data, throwing out any read that contained adapters or uncalled bases, had a mean Phred below 15, or lacked an exact constant-primer or identifier match. COPE v1.2.5 was used to merge high-quality paired reads, and clonotypes were defined as unique nucleotide sequences. MiTCR v1.1 was used to align clonotypes to the IMGT TRBV, TRBD and TRBJ reference segments. Only V-J combinations with frequency above 0.0001, covering 99% to 99.2% of repertoires, were analysed. The TCS score was defined as F50 (clonal expansion) divided by E x V (chaos), with BLOSUM62-based TCRdist calculated between CDR3 peptides within each V-J. Welch's t-statistics and random forest reduced fewer than 600 V-J features to around 14, which were used in a naive Bayes classifier (R e1071). Sample size was not statistically predetermined, and investigators were not blinded to group allocation. According to the paper, TCR Vbeta CDR3 sequencing was carried out on over 130 peripheral blood samples, which came from over 40 ophthalmopathy, roughly 75 hyperthyroidism and around 17 progressor patients.

The specimen comprised peripheral blood mononuclear cells (PBMCs), sampled at new diagnosis, from a patient treated with antithyroid drugs. The sequence was obtained from a woman aged 40 to 65 with Graves disease. Donor details come from another sample of the same person, matched by shared clones. The rearranged segments are TRBV11-2 and TRBJ1-5; tentative D gene TRBD1, with 5 bases matching. The nucleotide sequence reads TGTGCCAGCAGCCAAGGGGCTTTACAGCCCCAGCATTTT. This translates into CASSQGALQPQHF.